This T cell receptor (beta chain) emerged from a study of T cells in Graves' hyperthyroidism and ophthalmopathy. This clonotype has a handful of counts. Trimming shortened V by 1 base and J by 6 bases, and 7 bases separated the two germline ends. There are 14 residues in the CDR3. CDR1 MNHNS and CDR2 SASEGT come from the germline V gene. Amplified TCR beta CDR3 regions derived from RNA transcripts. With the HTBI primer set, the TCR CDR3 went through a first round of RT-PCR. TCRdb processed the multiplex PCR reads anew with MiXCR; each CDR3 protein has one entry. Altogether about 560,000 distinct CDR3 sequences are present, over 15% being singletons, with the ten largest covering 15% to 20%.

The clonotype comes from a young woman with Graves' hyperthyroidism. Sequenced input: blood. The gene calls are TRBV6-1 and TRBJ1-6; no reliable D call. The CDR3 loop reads CASSEGSRNSPLHF. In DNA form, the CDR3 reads TGTGCCAGCAGTGAAGGAAGCCGTAATTCACCCCTCCACTTT.